These 27 T cell receptor beta chains share one sample of origin, sequenced in a study of beta chain features in type 1 diabetes. General study findings and limits: Among all four CD4+ subsets, Type 1 diabetes patients had TCRB CDR3s that were moderately but significantly shorter.

These TCRs are of unknown antigen specificity. TCRB transcripts that were expressed got sequenced, as all of the isolated RNA had been reverse transcribed. The table came from immunoSEQ multiplex PCR; TCRdb's copy has only in-frame clones and leaves some out. The repertoire holds roughly 400,000 clones, with 9.6% as singletons. Sequences were obtained from central memory CD4+ T cells from blood. All receptors come from a man aged 30-40 years with type 1 diabetes.

The chain combines TRBV9 with TRBJ1-1; D is undetermined. Trimming stripped 4 bases from V and 7 bases from J, with 20 bases between. The CDR3 spans 15 residues. The germline CDR1 and CDR2 sequences are SGDLS and YYNGEE. The CDR3 coding sequence is TGTGCCAGCAGCTCTAGAGGAGGGATTGAGGGTGAAGCTTTCTTT. This encodes CASSSRGGIEGEAFF.

The rearrangement links TRBV27 to TRBJ1-5; D gene ambiguous. The V gene's germline CDR1 is MNHEY and CDR2 SMNVEV (reference sequence). V was trimmed by 2 bases and J by 5 bases, leaving 13 bases between them. The CDR3 totals 15 residues. DNA for the CDR3: TGTGCCAGCAGTTTACAGTCCCCCATCTATCAGCCCCAGCATTTT. Its protein is CASSLQSPIYQPQHF.

This clone has just a few counts. The chain is built from TRBV20-1 and TRBJ1-2; no clear D. CDR1 is DFQATT, CDR2 SNEGSKA, per germline (reference sequence). The CDR3 extends over 11 amino acids. With 7 bases removed from V and 5 bases from J, the gap between germline ends came to 11 bases. The CDR3 loop is CSVQVHYGYTF. As DNA, the CDR3 is TGCAGTGTTCAGGTCCATTATGGCTACACCTTC.

This clone was seen many times. J is TRBJ1-1 and V is TRBV2; D is unclear. The germline V gene encodes CDR1 SNHLY and CDR2 FYNNEI. The CDR3 spans 16 residues. The V end was cut by 3 bases, the J end by 0 bases, with 14 bases between. CDR3 in amino acids: CASSDRGSHMNTEAFF. DNA for the CDR3: TGTGCCAGCAGTGATCGCGGCAGTCACATGAACACTGAAGCTTTCTTT.

Only a few counts were recorded for this clone. The sample has other DNA sequences that encode this CDR3 too. V and J are TRBV27 and TRBJ1-5; perhaps TRBD1 as D (5 bases). The V end lost 3 bases, the J end lost 1 base, and 16 bases lay between the germline ends. The germline gives CDR1 MNHEY, CDR2 SMNVEV (reference sequence). The CDR3 consists of 17 residues. The CDR3 region has the DNA TGTGCCAGCAGTTTGTACCCGCCCCGGGGGAGCAATCAGCCCCAGCATTTT. Amino acid sequence: CASSLYPPRGSNQPQHF.

The chain combines TRBV27 with TRBJ2-3; D gene ambiguous. The CDR3 spans 11 residues. Trimming took 2 bases from V and 7 from J, leaving 4 bases between them. Germline CDR1 and CDR2: MNHEY and SMNVEV (reference sequence). DNA of the CDR3: TGTGCCAGCAGTTTAGGGAATACGCAGTATTTT. This encodes CASSLGNTQYF.

The genes are TRBV5-1 and TRBJ2-2; 8 bases map to TRBD2. The CDR3 length is 14 residues. CDR1 and CDR2 (germline): SGHRS, YFSETQ. V lost 0 bases to trimming and J lost 7 bases; unmatched junction nucleotides: 2. DNA for the CDR3: TGCGCCAGCAGCTTGGCCGGGACTAGCGGGGAGCTGTTTTTT. Translated: CASSLAGTSGELFF. Full variable domain (remainder filled in from reference TRBV5-1 and TRBJ2-2): KAGVTQTPRYLIKTRGQQVTLSCSPISGHRSVSWYQQTPGQGLQFLFEYFSETQRNKGNFPGRFSGRQFSNSRSEMNVSTLELGDSALYLCASSLAGTSGELFFGEGSRLTVL.

The chain uses TRBV28 and TRBJ2-3, with TRBD2 as a possible D gene (5 bases). This CDR3 has 16 residues. The ends were cut back, 6 bases at V and 3 bases at J, with 19 bases in the middle. The germline CDR1 and CDR2 sequences are MDHEN and SYDVKM. The CDR3 sequence: CASSKKASRMTDTQYF. In nucleotides, the CDR3 is TGTGCCAGCAGCAAAAAGGCTAGCCGGATGACAGATACGCAGTATTTT.

This clone turned up a few times. The chain carries TRBV7-2 and TRBJ2-1, with D perhaps matching TRBD1 (6 bases). CDR3 size: 14 residues. V lost 4 bases to trimming and J lost 5 bases, with 12 bases between them. The germline gives CDR1 SGHTA, CDR2 FQGNSA. As DNA, the CDR3 is TGTGCCAGCAGCTCGCGAAGGGACAACAATGAGCAGTTCTTC. This encodes CASSSRRDNNEQFF.

To note about this clone: Other DNA sequences in the same sample also yield this CDR3. This chain joins TRBV30 and TRBJ2-5, with 7 bases identical to TRBD2. Germline V lookup: CDR1 GTSNPN, CDR2 SVGIG (reference sequence). J gave up 5 bases and V 1 base, and 4 bases lay outside the gene matches. This CDR3 has 13 residues. CDR3 region: CAWSGLAGETQYF. In DNA, the CDR3 is TGTGCCTGGAGTGGACTAGCTGGCGAGACCCAGTACTTC.

This clone has more than one count but fewer than ten. The chain uses TRBV4-1 and TRBJ2-2, with 8 bases aligning to TRBD1. V was clipped by 4 bases and J by 4 bases; unmatched bases: 11. Germline lookup yields CDR1 MGHRA and CDR2 YSYEKL. The CDR3 runs to 17 residues. As DNA, the CDR3 is TGCGCCAGCAGCCCCCCGAGTCCGGGGACAGGCACCGGGGAGCTGTTTTTT. Translating it yields CASSPPSPGTGTGELFF.

This chain links TRBV6-1 with TRBJ1-2, with D maybe TRBD1 (5 bases). V gave up 8 bases and J gave up 2 bases, with 15 bases separating them. CDR1 is MNHNS and CDR2 is SASEGT in the germline V gene. The CDR3 runs 14 residues. CDR3 nucleotide sequence: TGTGCCAGCGTCTCGCCGGGGGGGAACTATGGCTACACCTTC. Translated, it gives CASVSPGGNYGYTF.

V and J are TRBV5-1 and TRBJ2-1, with 7 bases that match TRBD2. The CDR3 loop spans 14 amino acids. The germline V gene has CDR1 SGHRS and CDR2 YFSETQ. V gave up 5 bases and J gave up 5 bases; unmatched junction bases: 7. In DNA form, the CDR3 reads TGCGCCAGCAGGGCGGGCGGGGGAAACAATGAGCAGTTCTTC. Its translation is CASRAGGGNNEQFF.

As to this clone: Different DNA sequences within this sample yield the same CDR3. The chain recombines TRBV5-1 with TRBJ2-1; the D gene is possibly TRBD1 (5 bases). Germline V gene data show CDR1 as SGHRS and CDR2 as YFSETQ. V gave up 4 bases and J gave up 1 base, with 9 bases separating them. The CDR3 runs 14 residues. DNA of the CDR3: TGCGCCAGCAGCAGCCAGGGTTCCTACAATGAGCAGTTCTTC. As protein: CASSSQGSYNEQFF.

This clone has only a few counts. CDR3 nucleotides: TGTGCCACCGTCGAAGGACAGATAATTAATCAGCCCCAGCATTTT. It translates to CATVEGQIINQPQHF. The J gene is TRBJ1-5, the V gene TRBV28, with D perhaps TRBD1 (6 bases). Germline loops: CDR1 MDHEN, CDR2 SYDVKM. The CDR3 runs 15 residues. V dropped 10 bases and J dropped 4 bases, with 20 bases sitting between them.

This clone was found a few times. V is TRBV6-6 and J is TRBJ1-2; 7 bases agree with TRBD1. The J segment lost 2 bases and the V segment lost 6 bases, leaving 3 bases of the junction unmatched. Germline V gene lookup returns CDR1 MNHNY and CDR2 SVGAGI (reference sequence). CDR3 size: 13 residues. In nucleotides, the CDR3 is TGTGCCAGCAGGGGGGACAGCAACTATGGCTACACCTTC. It encodes CASRGDSNYGYTF.

The V call is TRBV7-9, the J call TRBJ2-7, with 7 bases identical to TRBD1. Germline assignment: CDR1 SEHNR and CDR2 FQNEAQ (reference sequence). With 6 bases clipped from V and 3 bases from J, the junction kept 11 bases outside the gene matches. There are 15 residues in the CDR3. CDR3 in DNA: TGTGCCAGCAGTTTAACGCGACAGGGTGGCTACGAGCAGTACTTC. Residues: CASSLTRQGGYEQYF.

This clone was seen a few times. The genes are TRBV6-5 and TRBJ1-2, with a tentative D call TRBD1 (5 bases). The germline V and J ends were trimmed by 2 bases and 3 bases, with 7 bases remaining between them. Germline V gene lookup returns CDR1 MNHEY and CDR2 SVGAGI. This CDR3 has 13 residues. The CDR3 here is CASSYAGDYGYTF. Written as DNA, the CDR3 is TGTGCCAGCAGTTACGCGGGGGACTATGGCTACACCTTC.

This clone was seen only a few times. The chain couples TRBV27 to TRBJ2-6, with D possibly being TRBD1 or TRBD2 (5 bases each). Germline values: CDR1 MNHEY, CDR2 SMNVEV (reference sequence). Trimming cost V 6 bases and J 2 bases, with 11 bases left between them. The CDR3 totals 15 residues. The CDR3: CASSPRGPGANVLTF. CDR3 DNA sequence: TGTGCCAGCAGCCCAAGGGGACCTGGGGCCAACGTCCTGACTTTC.

The rearrangement joins TRBV7-2 to TRBJ2-2; 10 bases are a match to TRBD2. The CDR3 covers 16 residues. Germline V gene lookup returns CDR1 SGHTA and CDR2 FQGNSA. J was trimmed by 4 bases and V by 3 bases; bases with no gene match: 5. The CDR3 here is CASSFRLAGATGELFF. Here the CDR3 DNA reads TGTGCCAGCAGCTTCCGGCTAGCGGGAGCCACCGGGGAGCTGTTTTTT. The variable domain in full, with the rest retrieved from reference TRBV7-2 and TRBJ2-2, is GAGVSQSPSNKVTEKGKDVELRCDPISGHTALYWYRQSLGQGLEFLIYFQGNSAPDKSGLPSDRFSAERTGGSVSTLTIQRTQQEDSAVYLCASSFRLAGATGELFFGEGSRLTVL.

This clone occurred a few times. CDR3 DNA: TGTGCCAGCAGTTTCGTGGCAGGGGGCGAGCAGTTCTTC. Its translation: CASSFVAGGEQFF. J is TRBJ2-1 and V is TRBV28; 8 bases align to TRBD1. Germline lookup yields CDR1 MDHEN and CDR2 SYDVKM. The CDR3 contains 13 residues. V shed 3 bases, J shed 10 bases, and the junction held 5 bases outside the gene matches. Based on the CDR3 plus reference TRBV28 and TRBJ2-1, the full variable domain is DVKVTQSSRYLVKRTGEKVFLECVQDMDHENMFWYRQDPGLGLRLIYFSYDVKMKEKGDIPEGYSVSREKKERFSLILESASTNQTSMYLCASSFVAGGEQFFGPGTRLTVL.

Turning to this clone: One junction end does not reproduce the germline sequence, and a read error may be involved. The chain joins TRBV19 to TRBJ2-7; 7 positions match TRBD1. Germline values: CDR1 LNHDA, CDR2 SQIVND (reference sequence). This CDR3 is built from 14 residues. CDR3 DNA: TGTGCCAGTAGTTACAGCACAGGGACAGCTCTCGTTCCTTTC. Translated, it gives CASSYSTGTALVPF.

The chain couples TRBV15 to TRBJ1-2, with D unclear. The germline gives CDR1 LNHNV, CDR2 YYDKDF (reference sequence). The CDR3 runs to 14 residues. The ends were cut back, 0 bases at V and 2 bases at J, with 7 bases in the middle. The CDR3 spells CATSRDVRNYGYTF. Written as DNA, the CDR3 is TGTGCCACCAGCAGAGATGTCAGGAACTATGGCTACACCTTC.

This clone was counted only a few times. The chain employs TRBV11-2 and TRBJ2-1; 10 positions match TRBD2. Per the germline V gene, CDR1 is SGHAT and CDR2 is FQNNGV. V shed 2 bases and J 5 bases; nucleotides not matched to a gene: 3. The CDR3 extends over 15 amino acids. The CDR3 here is CASSLIAGGNNEQFF. The CDR3, as DNA: TGTGCCAGCAGCTTAATAGCGGGAGGCAACAATGAGCAGTTCTTC.

This clone was counted between two and nine times. The V and J genes are TRBV12-2 and TRBJ1-1; the table's D call of TRBD1 was not tested on the DNA. TRBV12-2 is a known pseudogene. The CDR3 totals 17 residues. The CDR3 spells CASLLVRPKQGMGRAFF. The CDR3 DNA sequence: TGTGCAAGTCTACTCGTCAGACCCAAACAGGGGATGGGAAGAGCTTTCTTT.

This chain's CDR3 is CASSPPSRLSYEQYF. The CDR3 region has the DNA TGTGCCAGCTCACCACCATCTAGATTGAGCTACGAGCAGTACTTC. J is TRBJ2-7 and V is TRBV18, with D unresolved. Per the germline V gene, CDR1 is KGHSH and CDR2 is LQKENI. V lost 0 bases and J lost 3, with 12 bases in between. The CDR3 extends over 15 amino acids.

This clone was seen only a few times. The chain has TRBV2 and TRBJ1-5, with D perhaps TRBD1 (6 bases). V shed 8 bases and J shed 7 bases, with 15 bases lying between them. The CDR3 covers 13 residues. Germline V gene sequence: CDR1 SNHLY, CDR2 FYNNEI. CDR3 coding DNA: TGTGCCAGCGGTGGGGGGGGCGTCCAGCCCCAGCATTTT. This codes for CASGGGGVQPQHF.